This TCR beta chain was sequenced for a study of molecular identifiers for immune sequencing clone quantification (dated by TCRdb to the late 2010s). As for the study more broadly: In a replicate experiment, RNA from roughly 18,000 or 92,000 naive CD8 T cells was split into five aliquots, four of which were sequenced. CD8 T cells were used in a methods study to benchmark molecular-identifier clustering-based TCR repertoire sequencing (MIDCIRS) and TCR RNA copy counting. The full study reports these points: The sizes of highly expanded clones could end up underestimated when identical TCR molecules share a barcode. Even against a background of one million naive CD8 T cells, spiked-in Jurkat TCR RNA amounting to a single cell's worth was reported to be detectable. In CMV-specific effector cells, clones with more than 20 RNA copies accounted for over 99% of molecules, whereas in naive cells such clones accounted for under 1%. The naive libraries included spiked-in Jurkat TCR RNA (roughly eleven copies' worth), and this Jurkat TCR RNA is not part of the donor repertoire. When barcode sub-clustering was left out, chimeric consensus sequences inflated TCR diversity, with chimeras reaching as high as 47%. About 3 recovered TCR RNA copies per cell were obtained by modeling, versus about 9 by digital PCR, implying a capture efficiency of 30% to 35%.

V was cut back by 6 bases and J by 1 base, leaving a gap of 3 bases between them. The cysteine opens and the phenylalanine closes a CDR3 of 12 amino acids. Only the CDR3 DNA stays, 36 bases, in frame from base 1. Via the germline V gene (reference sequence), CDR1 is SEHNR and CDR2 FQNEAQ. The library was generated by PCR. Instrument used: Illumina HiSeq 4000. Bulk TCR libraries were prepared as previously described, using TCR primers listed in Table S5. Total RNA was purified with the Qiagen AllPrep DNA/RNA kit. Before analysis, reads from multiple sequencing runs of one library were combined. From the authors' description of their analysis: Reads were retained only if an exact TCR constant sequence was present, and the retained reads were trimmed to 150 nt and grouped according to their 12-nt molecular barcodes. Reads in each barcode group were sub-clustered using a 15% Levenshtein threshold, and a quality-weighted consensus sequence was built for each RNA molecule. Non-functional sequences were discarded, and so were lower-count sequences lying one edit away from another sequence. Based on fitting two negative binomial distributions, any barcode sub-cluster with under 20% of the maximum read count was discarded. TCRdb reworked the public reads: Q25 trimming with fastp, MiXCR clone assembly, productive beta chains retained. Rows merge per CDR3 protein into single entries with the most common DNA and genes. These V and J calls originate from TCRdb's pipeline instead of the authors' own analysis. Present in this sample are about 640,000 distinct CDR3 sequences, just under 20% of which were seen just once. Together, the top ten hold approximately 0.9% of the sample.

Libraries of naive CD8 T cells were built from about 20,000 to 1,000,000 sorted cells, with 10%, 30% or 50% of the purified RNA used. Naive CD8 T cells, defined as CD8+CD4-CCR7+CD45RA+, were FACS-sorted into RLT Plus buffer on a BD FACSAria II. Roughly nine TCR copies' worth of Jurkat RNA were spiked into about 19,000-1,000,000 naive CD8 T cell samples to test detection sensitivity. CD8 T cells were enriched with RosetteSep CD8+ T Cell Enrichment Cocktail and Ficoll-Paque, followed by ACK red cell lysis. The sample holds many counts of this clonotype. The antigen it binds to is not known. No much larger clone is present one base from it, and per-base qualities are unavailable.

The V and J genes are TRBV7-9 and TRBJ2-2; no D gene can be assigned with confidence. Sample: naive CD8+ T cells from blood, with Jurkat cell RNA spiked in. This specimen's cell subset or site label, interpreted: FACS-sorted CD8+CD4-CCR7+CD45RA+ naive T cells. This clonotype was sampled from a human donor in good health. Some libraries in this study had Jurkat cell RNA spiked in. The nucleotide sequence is TGTGCCAGCAGAGGGAACACCGGGGAGCTGTTTTTT. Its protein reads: CASRGNTGELFF.